This T cell receptor beta chain came from a study of blood T cells in healthy people across ages. Study observations and caveats: Across the age range, TCR beta diversity per million T cells fell in a roughly linear way. Among long-lived donors, naive CD4+ cells were more numerous and diversity higher than in aged donors.

Between the trimmed V and J ends, which lost 7 bases and 4 bases, there was a span of 14 bases. The CDR3 runs 13 residues. CDR1 and CDR2 (germline): SGHTA, FQGNSA. For the second PCR, which ran for 7 to 11 cycles, a sample-barcoded 5' primer and a J-beta primer mix were used. Each CDR3 protein gets one entry after TCRdb re-called the 5' RACE reads with MiXCR. The repertoire holds hundreds of thousands of distinct CDR3 sequences, with less than 45% as singletons. This clonotype was detected many times. Its antigen remains unknown. Peripheral blood samples of 9.5 to 10 milliliters were drawn from each donor.

Sequencing was performed on blood. The chain combines TRBV7-2 with TRBJ2-7; D gene unclear. This clonotype was obtained from an elderly man in good health. The CDR3, as DNA: TGTGCCAGCAACGGGCAGCTCAGTTACGAGCAGTACTTC. Encoded protein: CASNGQLSYEQYF.